This is a list of T cell receptor beta chains from one sample in a study of cytomegalovirus exposure and HLA in healthy donors. Here immunoSEQ multiplex PCR was the method, and the copy in TCRdb shows in-frame clones only, minus some. The data contain some 170,000 clones, roughly four fifths of them singletons. Sequenced material: PBMCs. The receptors were gathered from a woman aged 45-59 years in good health and CMV-seronegative. Both conserved end residues are part of each CDR3. Fields, in order: clone size, J gene, V gene, D gene, CDR3 DNA, CDR3 protein. The D gene is left open where the match is weak. For some rows the clone size is stated as once, few or many, or as a class when expanded; others skip it.

>-|TRBJ1-3|TRBV7-2|-
TGTGCCAGCAGCTTAGCCACAGCAAGTGGTGGAAACACCATATATTTT
CASSLATASGGNTIYF
>-|TRBJ1-2|TRBV4-2|TRBD1
TGTGCCAGCAGCCAAAGGATCGGACAGGGATATGGCTACACCTTC
CASSQRIGQGYGYTF
>-|TRBJ2-7|TRBV4-2|-
TGTGCCAGCAGCCAAGACTCGTACGAGCAGTACTTC
CASSQDSYEQYF
>-|TRBJ1-2|TRBV30|-
TGTGCCTGGGGTCAGGGCCTAGAGCATGGCTACACCTTC
CAWGQGLEHGYTF
>-|TRBJ1-3|TRBV5-1|TRBD1
TGCGCCAGCAGCACGGGACAGGGCACTGGAAACACCATATATTTT
CASSTGQGTGNTIYF
>-|TRBJ1-1|TRBV9|-
TGTGCCAGCAGCGATCCCCCAGACCGAGGAAACACTGAAGCTTTCTTT
CASSDPPDRGNTEAFF
>-|TRBJ2-3|TRBV10-2|TRBD1
TGCGCCACCACAGGGGGCATTAGGACAGATACGCAGTATTTT
CATTGGIRTDTQYF
>-|TRBJ2-3|TRBV2|-
TGTGCCAGCAAGGAGGGGGATACGCAGTATTTT
CASKEGDTQYF
>-|TRBJ1-1|TRBV6-5|TRBD1
TGTGCCAGCAACCGGGACAGAGAAGCTTTCTTT
CASNRDREAFF
>-|TRBJ1-3|TRBV7-8|-
TGTGCCAGCAGCACATTCCTGCCGGGGGGCTTATCACTTAGCTCTGGAAACACCATATATTTT
CASSTFLPGGLSLSSGNTIYF
>-|TRBJ2-2|TRBV6-1|TRBD1
TGTGCCAGCAGTGACCAGGGACAGGGTTTCCCCGGGGAGCTGTTTTTT
CASSDQGQGFPGELFF
>-|TRBJ2-1|TRBV15|-
TGTGCCACCAGCAGAGATAAAGAAGGGAGGAGCGGTGGTAATGAGCAGTTCTTC
CATSRDKEGRSGGNEQFF
>-|TRBJ1-2|TRBV18|-
TGTGCCAGCTCACCAGAACAGGCTCCCAATGGCTACACCTTC
CASSPEQAPNGYTF
>-|TRBJ1-4|TRBV18|TRBD1
TGTGCCAGCTCACCCGGGACAGTTAATGAAAAACTGTTTTTT
CASSPGTVNEKLFF
>-|TRBJ2-7|TRBV5-1|-
TGCGCCAGCAGCTTGCCGGGTGGGAGCTACGAGCAGTGCTTC
CASSLPGGSYEQCF
>few|TRBJ2-3|TRBV5-4|TRBD2
TGTGCCAGCAGCTCGTCACTAGCGGGAGGTTCAGATACGCAGTATTTT
CASSSSLAGGSDTQYF